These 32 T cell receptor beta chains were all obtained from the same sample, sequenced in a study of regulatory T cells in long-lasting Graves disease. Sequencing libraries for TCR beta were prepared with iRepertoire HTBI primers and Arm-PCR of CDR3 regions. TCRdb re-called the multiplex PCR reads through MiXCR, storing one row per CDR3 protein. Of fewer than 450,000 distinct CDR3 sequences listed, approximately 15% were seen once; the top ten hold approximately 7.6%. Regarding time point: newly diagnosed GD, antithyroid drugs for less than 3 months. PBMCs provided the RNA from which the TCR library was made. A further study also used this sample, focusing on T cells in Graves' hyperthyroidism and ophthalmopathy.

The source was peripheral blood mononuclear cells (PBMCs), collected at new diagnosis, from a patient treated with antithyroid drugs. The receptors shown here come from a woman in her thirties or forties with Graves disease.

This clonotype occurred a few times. This CDR3 is CASSPRGNVGPPLAEQFF. For the CDR3, the DNA is TGTGCCAGCAGCCCTAGAGGGAATGTAGGACCCCCTCTGGCGGAGCAGTTCTTC. The rearrangement links TRBV9 to TRBJ2-5, with TRBD2 as a possible D gene (5 bases). The J call may be wrong; the DNA end is better matched by TRBJ2-1. The CDR3 has 18 amino acids. Germline CDR1 is SGDLS and CDR2 is YYNGEE.

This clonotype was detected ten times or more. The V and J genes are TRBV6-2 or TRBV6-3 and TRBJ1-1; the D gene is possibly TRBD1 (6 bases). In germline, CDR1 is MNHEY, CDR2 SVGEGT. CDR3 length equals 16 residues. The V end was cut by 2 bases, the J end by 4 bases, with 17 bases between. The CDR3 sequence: CASSYPREGGGTEAFF. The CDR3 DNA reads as TGTGCCAGCAGTTACCCGAGGGAAGGGGGGGGCACTGAAGCTTTCTTT.

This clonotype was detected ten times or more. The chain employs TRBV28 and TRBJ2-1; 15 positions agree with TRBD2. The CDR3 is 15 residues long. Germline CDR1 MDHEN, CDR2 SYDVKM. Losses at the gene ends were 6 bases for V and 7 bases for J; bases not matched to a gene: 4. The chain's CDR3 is CASRTGTSGGNEQFF. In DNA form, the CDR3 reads TGTGCCAGCAGAACGGGGACTAGCGGGGGGAATGAGCAGTTCTTC.

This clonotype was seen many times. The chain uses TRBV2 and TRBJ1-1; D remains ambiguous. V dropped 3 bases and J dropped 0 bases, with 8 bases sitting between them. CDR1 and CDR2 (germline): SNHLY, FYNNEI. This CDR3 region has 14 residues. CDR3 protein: CASSEIWVNTEAFF. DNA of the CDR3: TGTGCCAGCAGTGAGATATGGGTGAACACTGAAGCTTTCTTT.

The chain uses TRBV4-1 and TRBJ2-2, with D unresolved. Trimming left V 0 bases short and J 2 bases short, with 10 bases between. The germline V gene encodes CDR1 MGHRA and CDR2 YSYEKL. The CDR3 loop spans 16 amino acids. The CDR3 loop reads CASSQDPPPNTGELFF. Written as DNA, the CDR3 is TGCGCCAGCAGCCAAGATCCCCCTCCCAACACCGGGGAGCTGTTTTTT.

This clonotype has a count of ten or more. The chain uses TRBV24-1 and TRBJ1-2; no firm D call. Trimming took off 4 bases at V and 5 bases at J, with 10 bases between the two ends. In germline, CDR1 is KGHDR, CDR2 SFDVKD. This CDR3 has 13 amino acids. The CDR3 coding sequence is TGTGCCACCAGTGAGTTCGCCGGGTATGGCTACACCTTC. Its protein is CATSEFAGYGYTF.

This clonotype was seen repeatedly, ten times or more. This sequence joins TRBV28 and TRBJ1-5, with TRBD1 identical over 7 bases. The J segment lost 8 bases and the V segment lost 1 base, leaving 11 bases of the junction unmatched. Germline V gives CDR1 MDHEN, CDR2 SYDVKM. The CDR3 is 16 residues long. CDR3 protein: CASSLFWTGLRKPQHF. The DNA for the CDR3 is TGTGCCAGCAGTTTATTCTGGACAGGCCTCCGGAAGCCCCAGCATTTT.

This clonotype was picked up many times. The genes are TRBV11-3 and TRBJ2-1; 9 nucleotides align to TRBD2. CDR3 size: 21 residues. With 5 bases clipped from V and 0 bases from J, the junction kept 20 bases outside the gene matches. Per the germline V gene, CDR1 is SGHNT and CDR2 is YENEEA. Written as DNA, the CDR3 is TGTGCCAGCAGCCGACCAGCGGTGCTAGCGGGACTATACAGCTCCTACAATGAGCAGTTCTTC. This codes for CASSRPAVLAGLYSSYNEQFF.

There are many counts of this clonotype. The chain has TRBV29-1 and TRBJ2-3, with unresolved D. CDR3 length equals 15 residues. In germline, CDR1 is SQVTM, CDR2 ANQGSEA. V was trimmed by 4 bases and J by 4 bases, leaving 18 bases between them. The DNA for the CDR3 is TGCAGCGTTGTCGGCTCGATTAGGCCCCCAGATACGCAGTATTTT. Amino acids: CSVVGSIRPPDTQYF.

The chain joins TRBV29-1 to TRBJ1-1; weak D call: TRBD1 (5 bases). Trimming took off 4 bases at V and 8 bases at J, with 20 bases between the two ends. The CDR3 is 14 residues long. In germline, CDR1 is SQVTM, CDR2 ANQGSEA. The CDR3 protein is CSVGGTNPAGEAFF. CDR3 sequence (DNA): TGCAGCGTTGGGGGCACAAACCCCGCAGGGGAAGCTTTCTTT.

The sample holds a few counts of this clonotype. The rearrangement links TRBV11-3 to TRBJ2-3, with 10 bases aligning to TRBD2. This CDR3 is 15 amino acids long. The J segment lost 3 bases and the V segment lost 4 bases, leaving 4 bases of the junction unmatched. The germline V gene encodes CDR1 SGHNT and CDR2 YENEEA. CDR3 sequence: CASSSAGLATDTQYF. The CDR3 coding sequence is TGTGCCAGCAGCTCGGCGGGACTAGCGACAGATACGCAGTATTTT.

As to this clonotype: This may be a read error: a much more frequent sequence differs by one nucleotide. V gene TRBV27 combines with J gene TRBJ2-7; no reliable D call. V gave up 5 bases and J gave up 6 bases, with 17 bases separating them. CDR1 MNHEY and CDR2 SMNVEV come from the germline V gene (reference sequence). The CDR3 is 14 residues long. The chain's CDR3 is CASSNTGSLLEQYF. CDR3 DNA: TGTGCCAGCAGTAACACGGGCTCCCTTCTCGAGCAGTACTTC.

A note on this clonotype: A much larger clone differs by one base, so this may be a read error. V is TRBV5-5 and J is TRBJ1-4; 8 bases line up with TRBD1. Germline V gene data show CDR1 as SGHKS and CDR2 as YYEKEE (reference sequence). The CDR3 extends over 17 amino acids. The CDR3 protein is CASSIELQGDTNEQLFF. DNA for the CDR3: TGTGCCAGCAGCATAGAGCTACAGGGGGATACTAATGAACAACTGTTTTTT. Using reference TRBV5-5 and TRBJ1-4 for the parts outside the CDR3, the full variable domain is DAGVTQSPTHLIKTRGQQVTLRCSPISGHKSVSWYQQVLGQGPQFIFQYYEKEERGRGNFPDRFSARQFPNYSSELNVNALLLGDSALYLCASSIELQGDTNEQLFFGSGTQLSVL.

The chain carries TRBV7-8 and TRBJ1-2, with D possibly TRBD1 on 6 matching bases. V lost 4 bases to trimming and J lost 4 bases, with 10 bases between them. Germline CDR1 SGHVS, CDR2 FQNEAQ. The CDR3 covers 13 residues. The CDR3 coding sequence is TGTGCCAGCAGCTGGACGACAGGCTATGGCTACACCTTC. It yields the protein CASSWTTGYGYTF.

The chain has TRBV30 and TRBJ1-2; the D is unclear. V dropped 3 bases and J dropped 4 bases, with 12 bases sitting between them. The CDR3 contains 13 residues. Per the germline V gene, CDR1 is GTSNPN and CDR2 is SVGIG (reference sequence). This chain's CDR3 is CAWSTYGIYGYTF. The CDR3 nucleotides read TGTGCCTGGAGCACCTATGGTATCTATGGCTACACCTTC.

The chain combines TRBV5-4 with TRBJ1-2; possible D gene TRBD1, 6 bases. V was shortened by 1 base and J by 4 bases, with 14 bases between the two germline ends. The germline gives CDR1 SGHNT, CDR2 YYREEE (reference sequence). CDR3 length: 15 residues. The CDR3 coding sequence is TGTGCCAGCAGCTTGTTGGGGCAGGGGAGCTATGGCTACACCTTC. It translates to CASSLLGQGSYGYTF.

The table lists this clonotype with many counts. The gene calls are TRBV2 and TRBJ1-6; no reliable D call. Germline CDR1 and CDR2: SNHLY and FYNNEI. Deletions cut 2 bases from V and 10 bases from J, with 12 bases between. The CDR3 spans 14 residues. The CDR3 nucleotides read TGTGCCAGCAGTGAATGGAGGGCGGAATCACCCCTCCACTTT. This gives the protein CASSEWRAESPLHF.

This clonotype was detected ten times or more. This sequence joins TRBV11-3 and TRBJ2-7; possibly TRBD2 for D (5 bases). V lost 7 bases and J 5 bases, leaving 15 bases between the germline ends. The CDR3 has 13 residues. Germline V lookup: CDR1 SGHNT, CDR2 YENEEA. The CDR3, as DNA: TGTGCCAGCAAAACACCGGGGAACCACGAGCAGTACTTC. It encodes CASKTPGNHEQYF.

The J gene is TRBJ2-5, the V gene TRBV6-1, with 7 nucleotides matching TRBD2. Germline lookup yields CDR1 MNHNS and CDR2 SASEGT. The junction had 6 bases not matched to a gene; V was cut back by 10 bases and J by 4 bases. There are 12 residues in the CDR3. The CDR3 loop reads CATAGGGETQYF. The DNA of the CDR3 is TGTGCCACCGCGGGCGGGGGAGAGACCCAGTACTTC.

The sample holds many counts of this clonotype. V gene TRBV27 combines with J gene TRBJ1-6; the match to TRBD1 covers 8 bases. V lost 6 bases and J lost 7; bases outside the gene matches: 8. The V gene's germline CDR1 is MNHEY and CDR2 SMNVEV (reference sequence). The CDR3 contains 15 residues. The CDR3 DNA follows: TGTGCCAGCAGGTCACAGGGGGTGAGGAATTCACCCCTCCACTTT. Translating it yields CASRSQGVRNSPLHF.

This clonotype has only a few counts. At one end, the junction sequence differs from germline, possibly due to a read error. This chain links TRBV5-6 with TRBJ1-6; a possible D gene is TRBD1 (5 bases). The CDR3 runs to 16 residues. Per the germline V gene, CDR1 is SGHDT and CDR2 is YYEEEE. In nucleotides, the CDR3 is TGTGCCAGCAGCTTGGGGCGGGGGACGTATAGTTCACCCCTCCACTTT. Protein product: CASSLGRGTYSSPLHF.

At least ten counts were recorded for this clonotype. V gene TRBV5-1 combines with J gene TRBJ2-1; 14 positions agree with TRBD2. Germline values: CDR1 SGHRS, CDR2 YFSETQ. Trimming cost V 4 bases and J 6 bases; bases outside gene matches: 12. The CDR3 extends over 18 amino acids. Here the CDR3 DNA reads TGCGCCAGCAGCCCTCGGACTAGCGGGAGGCAACATTTCAATGAGCAGTTCTTC. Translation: CASSPRTSGRQHFNEQFF.

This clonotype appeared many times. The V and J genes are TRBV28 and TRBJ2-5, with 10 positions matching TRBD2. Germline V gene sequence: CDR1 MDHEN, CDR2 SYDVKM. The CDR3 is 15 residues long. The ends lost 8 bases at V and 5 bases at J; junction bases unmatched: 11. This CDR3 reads CASAPPLAGVETQYF. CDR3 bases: TGTGCCAGCGCCCCCCCCCTAGCGGGAGTTGAGACCCAGTACTTC.

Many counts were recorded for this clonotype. In DNA, the CDR3 is TGCGCCAGCAGTGAGTCATCAGGGGGTGCAGAGACCCAGTACTTC. Translation gives CASSESSGGAETQYF. This rearrangement joins TRBV10-1 to TRBJ2-5; 7 bases are shared with TRBD1. The CDR3 runs 15 residues. The trim removed 0 bases at V and 4 bases at J, leaving 5 bases unmatched. CDR1 and CDR2 from the germline V gene are WNHNN and SYGVQD (reference sequence).

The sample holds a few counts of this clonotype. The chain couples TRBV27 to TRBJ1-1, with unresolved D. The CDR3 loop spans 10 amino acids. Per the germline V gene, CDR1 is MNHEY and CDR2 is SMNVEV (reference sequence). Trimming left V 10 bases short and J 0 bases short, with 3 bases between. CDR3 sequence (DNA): TGTGCCAACATGAACACTGAAGCTTTCTTT. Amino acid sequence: CANMNTEAFF.

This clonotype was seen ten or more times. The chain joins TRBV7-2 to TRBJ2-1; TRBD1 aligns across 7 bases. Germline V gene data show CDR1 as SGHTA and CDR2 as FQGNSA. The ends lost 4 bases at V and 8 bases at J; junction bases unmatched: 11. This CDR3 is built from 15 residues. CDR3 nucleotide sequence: TGTGCCAGCAGCTGGACAGGTGGGGGTGGCTATGAGCAGTTCTTC. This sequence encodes CASSWTGGGGYEQFF.

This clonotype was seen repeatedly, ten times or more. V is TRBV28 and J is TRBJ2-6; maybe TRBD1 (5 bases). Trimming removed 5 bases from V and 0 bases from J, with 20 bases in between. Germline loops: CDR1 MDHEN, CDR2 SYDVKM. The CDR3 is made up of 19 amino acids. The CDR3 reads CASSDDSPMGYSGANVLTF. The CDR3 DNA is TGTGCCAGCAGTGACGACAGCCCCATGGGATACTCTGGGGCCAACGTCCTGACTTTC.

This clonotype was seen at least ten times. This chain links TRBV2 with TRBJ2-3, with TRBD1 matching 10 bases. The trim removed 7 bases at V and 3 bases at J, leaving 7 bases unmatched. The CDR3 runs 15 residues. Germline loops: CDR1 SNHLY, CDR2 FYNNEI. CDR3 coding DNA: TGTGCCAGCACTGCCGGGACAGGGGAAACAGATACGCAGTATTTT. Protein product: CASTAGTGETDTQYF.

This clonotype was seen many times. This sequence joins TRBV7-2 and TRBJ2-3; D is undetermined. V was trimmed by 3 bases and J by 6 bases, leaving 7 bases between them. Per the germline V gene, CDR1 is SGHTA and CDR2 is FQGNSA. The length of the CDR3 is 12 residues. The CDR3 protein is CASSFPPDTQYF. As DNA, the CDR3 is TGTGCCAGCAGCTTTCCCCCCGATACGCAGTATTTT.

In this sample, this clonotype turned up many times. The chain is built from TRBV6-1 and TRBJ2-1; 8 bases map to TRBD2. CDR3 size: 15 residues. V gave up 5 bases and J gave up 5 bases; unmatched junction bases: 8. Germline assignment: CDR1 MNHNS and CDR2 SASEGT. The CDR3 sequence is CASSLTSGLNNEQFF. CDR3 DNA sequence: TGTGCCAGCAGTCTCACTAGCGGATTAAACAATGAGCAGTTCTTC.

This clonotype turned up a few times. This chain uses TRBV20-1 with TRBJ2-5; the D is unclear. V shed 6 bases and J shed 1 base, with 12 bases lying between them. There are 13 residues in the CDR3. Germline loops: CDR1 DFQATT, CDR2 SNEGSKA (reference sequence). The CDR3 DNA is TGCAGTGCCCTCCGTAGGTCCCAAGAGACCCAGTACTTC. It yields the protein CSALRRSQETQYF.

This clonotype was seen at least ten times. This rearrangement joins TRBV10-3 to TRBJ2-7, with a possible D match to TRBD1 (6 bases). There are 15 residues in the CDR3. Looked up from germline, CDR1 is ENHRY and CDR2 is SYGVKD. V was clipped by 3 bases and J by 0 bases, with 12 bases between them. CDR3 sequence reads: CAISDGTPGSYEQYF. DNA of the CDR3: TGTGCCATCAGTGACGGGACACCTGGCTCCTACGAGCAGTACTTC.